These T cell receptor beta chains were read from a single sample in a study of blood T cell repertoires in COVID-19. Repertoires were generated with immunoSEQ multiplex PCR, while TCRdb's copy carries only in-frame clones and drops some. The profile shows fewer than 500,000 clones, roughly 87% of them singletons. Input material: PBMCs or T cells enriched from blood (not recorded which). These receptor sequences come from a woman aged 18-29 years with acute COVID-19. The CDR3 runs from the conserved cysteine through the conserved F or W. Each record gives: V gene, clone size, D gene, J gene, CDR3 DNA, CDR3 protein. The D gene is left open where the match is weak. Some rows mark clone size as missing; the rest say once, few, many or name a class of expanded clone.

TRBV9	-	-	TRBJ1-5	TGTGCCAGCAGCGTAGGCGGCGGCTACAATCAGCCCCAGCATTTT	CASSVGGGYNQPQHF
TRBV12-3/TRBV12-4	-	-	TRBJ2-1	TGTGCCAGCAGCTCCTACGGGGCGGGGTCGCTAATCTTC	CASSSYGAGSLIF
TRBV4-1	-	-	TRBJ2-7	TGCGCCAGCAGCCAAGTAGGGAGTTACGAGCAGTACTTC	CASSQVGSYEQYF
TRBV28	-	TRBD1	TRBJ1-2	TGTGCCAGCAGGGGAGGTTTGTTAGGGGGCGATGGCTACACCTTC	CASRGGLLGGDGYTF
TRBV7-9	-	TRBD1	TRBJ2-7	TGTGCCAGCAGCGACAAGGGGGCACCGTACTTC	CASSDKGAPYF
TRBV2	-	-	TRBJ2-1	TGTGCCAGCAGTGTGGGCCAAGGGGTGGAGCAGTTCTTC	CASSVGQGVEQFF
TRBV19	-	-	TRBJ2-3	TGTGCCAGTAGTTCACAGGCTAGCACAGATACGCAGTATTTT	CASSSQASTDTQYF
TRBV10-3	-	-	TRBJ2-7	TGTGCCGGCGGTGGGAGGTCCTACGAGCAGTACTTC	CAGGGRSYEQYF
TRBV28	once	TRBD1	TRBJ2-1	TGTGCCAGCAGTTTGACAGGGGTTCGCTACAATGAGCAGTTCTTC	CASSLTGVRYNEQFF
TRBV27	once	-	TRBJ1-2	TGTGCCAGCAGTTTCAACAGGGTAGAAGGCTACACCTTC	CASSFNRVEGYTF
TRBV4-3	-	TRBD1	TRBJ1-4	TGCGCCAGCAGCCAGGGGCCCTTTCAGGGGGAAGAAAAACTGTTTTTT	CASSQGPFQGEEKLFF
TRBV28	once	-	TRBJ2-5	TGTGCCAGCAGTCCCCCGAACAGCCTGGGAGAGACCCAGTACTTC	CASSPPNSLGETQYF
TRBV10-3	-	TRBD2	TRBJ2-2	TGTGCCATCAGTGAGGTAGTGCGGGGGAGCACCGGGGAGCTGTTTTTT	CAISEVVRGSTGELFF
TRBV18	-	TRBD1	TRBJ1-2	TGTGCCAGCTCACCGGGGACAGCTACTAACTATGGCTACACCTTC	CASSPGTATNYGYTF
TRBV27	-	-	TRBJ1-2	TGTGCCAGCAGTCCAAACCAACACTACGGCTACACCTTC	CASSPNQHYGYTF
TRBV4-1	-	-	TRBJ1-1	TGCGCCAGCAGCCAAGACGGGGGATACACTGAAGCTTTCTTT	CASSQDGGYTEAFF
TRBV3-1/TRBV3-2	-	TRBD2	TRBJ2-7	TGTGCCAGCAGCCAAGGGAGCGGGGCTTTGTCCGAGCAGTACTTC	CASSQGSGALSEQYF
TRBV20-1	-	-	TRBJ2-7	TGCAGTGCTAGTTCCTTCCGGGGAAACTCCTACGAGCAGTACTTC	CSASSFRGNSYEQYF
TRBV10-2	-	TRBD2	TRBJ2-1	TGCGCCAGCAGTGAAAACGGGGGGTCCTACAATGAGCAGTTCTTC	CASSENGGSYNEQFF
TRBV19	-	TRBD1	TRBJ1-6	TGTGCCAGTAGTAATGACAGGGATTCACCCCTCCACTTT	CASSNDRDSPLHF
TRBV12-5	-	-	TRBJ1-2	TGTGCTAGTACCCTCTATCCGGTGTGGTATGGCTACACCTTC	CASTLYPVWYGYTF
TRBV7-2	-	-	TRBJ2-7	TGTGCCAGCAGCCTCGGACACGGCTACGAGCAGTACTTC	CASSLGHGYEQYF
TRBV3-1/TRBV3-2	-	TRBD2	TRBJ2-1	TGTGCCAGCAGCAAGAGGGGTCTAGCGGGGGGGCCATGGGATGAGCAGTTCTTC	CASSKRGLAGGPWDEQFF
TRBV20-1	-	-	TRBJ1-2	TGCAGTGCTAGTGCTGGGGGCGCTATGCCCTATGGCTACACCTTC	CSASAGGAMPYGYTF
TRBV3-1/TRBV3-2	-	-	TRBJ1-5	TGTGCCAGCAGCCAAGGTCCTGATCAGCCCCAGCATTTT	CASSQGPDQPQHF
TRBV27	-	TRBD1	TRBJ1-1	TGTGCCAGCAGTCTGGGGACAGGGAATCCAGCTGAAGCTTTCTTT	CASSLGTGNPAEAFF
TRBV3-1/TRBV3-2	-	TRBD2	TRBJ2-1	TGTGCCAGCAGCCAAGATGGGAGCGGGGGGCGTGAGCAGTTCTTC	CASSQDGSGGREQFF
TRBV20-1	-	TRBD1	TRBJ1-2	TGCAGTGCAACCGGGACAGATGGCTACACCTTC	CSATGTDGYTF
TRBV2	-	TRBD2	TRBJ2-3	TGTGCCAGTACTAGCGTTTCGTCAGTAGATACGCAGTATTTT	CASTSVSSVDTQYF
TRBV13	few	-	TRBJ1-3	TGTGCCAGCAGCCCACAGGCCTCTGGAAACACCATATATTTT	CASSPQASGNTIYF
TRBV3-1/TRBV3-2	-	-	TRBJ2-7	TGTGCCAGCAGCCCAGGTCGCTCCTACGAGCAGTACTTC	CASSPGRSYEQYF
TRBV7-8	-	TRBD1	TRBJ1-6	TGTGCCAGCAGCCCCCGACAGGGGAATTCACCCCTCCACTTT	CASSPRQGNSPLHF
TRBV18	once	-	TRBJ1-5	TGTGCCAGCTCACCCACAGGGAATCAGCCCCAGCATTTT	CASSPTGNQPQHF
TRBV3-1/TRBV3-2	-	-	TRBJ2-7	TGTGCCAGCAGCCAAGATCAGTACGAGCAGTACTTC	CASSQDQYEQYF
TRBV5-6	-	TRBD1	TRBJ1-2	TGTGCCAGCAGCTACGGGACAGGGGCGTTCACCTTC	CASSYGTGAFTF
TRBV6-1	-	-	TRBJ2-7	TGTGCCAGCAGTGAAGAAAACGGCTCCTACGAGCAGTACTTC	CASSEENGSYEQYF
TRBV24-1	-	TRBD1	TRBJ1-2	TGTGCCACCAGTGACCAAACAGGGGGCTATGGCTACACCTTC	CATSDQTGGYGYTF
TRBV28	-	-	TRBJ1-2	TGTGCCAGCAGTTCTGCTATGGGCTACACCTTC	CASSSAMGYTF
TRBV9	-	TRBD1	TRBJ1-2	TGTGCCAGCAGCTTAAGGCAGGGGGTGAGAGCTAACTATGGCTACACCTTC	CASSLRQGVRANYGYTF
TRBV9	-	-	TRBJ2-3	TGTGCCAGCAAGTTGGGGCGAAGGAACACAGATACGCAGTATTTT	CASKLGRRNTDTQYF
TRBV25-1	-	TRBD2	TRBJ2-1	TGTGCCAGCAGTCGGCGGGAGGGTAGCAATGAGCAGTTCTTC	CASSRREGSNEQFF
TRBV5-6	-	-	TRBJ2-3	TGTGCCAGCAGCTCGAATATGGGGGGTCCCGGCACAGATACGCAGTATTTT	CASSSNMGGPGTDTQYF